The rows below give T cell receptor beta chains drawn from one sample of a study of T cells in Graves' hyperthyroidism and ophthalmopathy. A single record per CDR3 protein comes from TCRdb applying MiXCR to the multiplex PCR reads. Of about 620,000 distinct CDR3 sequences in the sample, about 16% are singletons; the top ten hold 3.5% to 4%. The sequenced material came from blood. The receptor set was obtained from a young woman with Graves' hyperthyroidism. Each CDR3 is given without its conserved first and last residue. Fields, in order: J gene, D gene, V gene, CDR3 protein. A D gene is named only where the DNA matches it firmly.

J: TRBJ2-3; D: TRBD2; V: TRBV30; CDR3: AWSTSGSTTDTQY
J: TRBJ2-1; D: NA; V: TRBV20-1; CDR3: SASPLGVNEQF
J: TRBJ2-4; D: NA; V: TRBV6-1; CDR3: ASRTGRGGKNIQY
J: TRBJ1-5; D: TRBD1; V: TRBV20-1; CDR3: SARPGQGQPQH
J: TRBJ2-3; D: TRBD2; V: TRBV12-5; CDR3: ASGSPLAGVLEDTQY
J: TRBJ1-2; D: NA; V: TRBV7-2; CDR3: ASSSPTGNYGYT
J: TRBJ2-2; D: TRBD2; V: TRBV11-2; CDR3: ASSQKWTSGISNTGELF
J: TRBJ2-1; D: TRBD2; V: TRBV11-2; CDR3: ASSLGVLAGDSYNEQF
J: TRBJ1-6; D: NA; V: TRBV27; CDR3: ASSLGGPLH
J: TRBJ2-7; D: NA; V: TRBV5-1; CDR3: ASSLAEVIAFDEQY
J: TRBJ1-2; D: NA; V: TRBV24-1; CDR3: ATSDLGHGYT
J: TRBJ2-7; D: NA; V: TRBV20-1; CDR3: SARGTTSGLTSYEQY
J: TRBJ2-5; D: NA; V: TRBV20-1; CDR3: SARDLWQETQY
J: TRBJ2-1; D: TRBD2; V: TRBV12-5; CDR3: ASGRGLAGVDEQF
J: TRBJ1-1; D: TRBD1; V: TRBV27; CDR3: ASSRRGVRTEAF